Sequencing of this T cell receptor (beta chain) was carried out in a study of shared clonotypes between healthy human individuals. Study conclusions and caveats: Richness estimates generally favored naive over memory subsets.

As regards this clone: Its antigen is as yet unknown.

Every subset's genomic DNA went evenly onto several immunoSEQ plates. TCRdb keeps only in-frame clones here, not all; method: immunoSEQ multiplex PCR. The sample has about 380,000 clones, 96% seen once. The CDR3 consists of 17 residues. Germline-derived CDR1 and CDR2 are LNHDA and SQIVND (reference sequence). The V and J ends lost 0 bases and 3 bases respectively, with 17 bases between them. The chain employs TRBV19 and TRBJ1-2; D possibly corresponds to TRBD1 (6 bases). The sequencing input was memory CD8+ T cells sorted from blood. The subset here: CD45RO+ cells pooled with CCR7-negative TemRA cells. This TCR was recovered from a man aged 25 to 40 in good health. The DNA for the CDR3 is TGTGCCAGTAGTATAGATCGGGGACACGCGTTCTACTATGGCTACACCTTC. This translates into CASSIDRGHAFYYGYTF.